These T cell receptor beta chains were read from a single sample in a study of blood T cell repertoires in COVID-19. Some clones are missing from TCRdb's copy, which holds only in-frame ones; the method was immunoSEQ multiplex PCR. The table includes some 180,000 clones, less than 85% detected once. The material sequenced was PBMCs or T cells enriched from blood (not recorded which). These receptors came from a woman aged 55 to 70 with acute COVID-19. CDR3s include the opening cysteine and the closing phenylalanine or tryptophan. A D gene is named only where the DNA matches it firmly. Clone size is stated in some rows and not others, as once, few, many or a class when expanded.

TRBV20-1	TRBJ2-7	-	-	CSARDLYEQYF	TGCAGTGCTAGAGATCTCTACGAGCAGTACTTC
TRBV27	TRBJ1-1	TRBD1	-	CASSLGRGHTEAFF	TGTGCCAGCAGTTTGGGCAGGGGGCACACTGAAGCTTTCTTT
TRBV2	TRBJ1-2	-	-	CASSESAKVTVF	TGTGCCAGCAGTGAAAGCGCCAAGGTGACAGTCTTC
TRBV9	TRBJ2-4	TRBD2	-	CASSDINGAGDIQYF	TGTGCCAGCAGCGACATCAATGGGGCGGGGGACATTCAGTACTTC
TRBV7-7	TRBJ2-1	-	-	CASSSDSRGEQFF	TGTGCCAGCAGCTCAGACTCCCGGGGTGAGCAGTTCTTC
TRBV18	TRBJ2-5	TRBD1	-	CASSPLVRGHQETQYF	TGTGCCAGCTCACCACTGGTCAGGGGGCACCAAGAGACCCAGTACTTC
TRBV3-1/TRBV3-2	TRBJ2-3	-	-	CASSQDQVGGTTQYF	TGTGCCAGCAGCCAAGATCAAGTGGGCGGGACCACGCAGTATTTT
TRBV5-6	TRBJ2-4	-	-	CASSTRQLDIQYF	TGTGCCAGCAGCACGCGACAGTTGGACATTCAGTACTTC
TRBV19	TRBJ2-3	-	few	CASKGPSGSSTDTQYF	TGTGCCAGTAAAGGCCCAAGCGGGTCTAGCACAGATACGCAGTATTTT
TRBV5-4	TRBJ1-1	TRBD1	-	CASSLNQGAQGTEAFF	TGTGCCAGCAGCTTAAACCAGGGGGCGCAAGGCACTGAAGCTTTCTTT
TRBV18	TRBJ2-2	TRBD1	-	CASSDRERITGELFF	TGTGCCAGCTCCGACAGGGAAAGGATCACCGGGGAGCTGTTTTTT
TRBV7-2	TRBJ2-2	TRBD2	-	CASSPHLAGVNGELFF	TGTGCCAGCAGCCCTCATCTAGCGGGAGTTAACGGGGAGCTGTTTTTT
TRBV5-1	TRBJ2-1	-	-	CASSSSGSYNEQFF	TGCGCCAGCAGCTCGTCGGGATCCTACAATGAGCAGTTCTTC
TRBV19	TRBJ2-7	-	-	CASSIAARQGYEQYF	TGTGCCAGTAGTATAGCCGCCCGGCAGGGCTACGAGCAGTACTTC
TRBV9	TRBJ2-7	TRBD2	few	CASSVAGGNEQYF	TGTGCCAGCAGCGTAGCGGGAGGGAACGAGCAGTACTTC
TRBV2	TRBJ1-1	TRBD1	-	CASSDGQGTVGAFF	TGTGCCAGCAGTGATGGTCAAGGGACAGTCGGAGCTTTCTTT
TRBV5-1	TRBJ2-3	-	-	CASSPDTPDTQYF	TGCGCCAGCAGCCCCGACACTCCAGATACGCAGTATTTT
TRBV4-3	TRBJ2-7	-	-	CASSQEGGRSDYEQYF	TGCGCCAGCAGCCAAGAAGGTGGGAGGTCAGACTACGAGCAGTACTTC
TRBV7-2	TRBJ2-1	TRBD2	-	CASSLEGLVRNEQFF	TGTGCCAGCAGCTTAGAGGGACTAGTCCGAAATGAGCAGTTCTTC
TRBV5-4	TRBJ2-1	-	-	CASSPGWTSYGEQFF	TGTGCCAGCAGCCCGGGGTGGACTTCGTACGGTGAGCAGTTCTTC
TRBV27	TRBJ2-2	-	-	CASSLRQVGTGELFF	TGTGCCAGCAGTTTAAGGCAGGTTGGCACCGGGGAGCTGTTTTTT
TRBV7-2	TRBJ1-4	-	-	CASSFLPEEGKLFF	TGTGCCAGCAGCTTTCTCCCGGAGGAGGGAAAACTGTTTTTT
TRBV5-1	TRBJ2-7	TRBD1	-	CASSAPGQGYYEQYF	TGCGCCAGCAGCGCCCCGGGACAGGGGTACTACGAGCAGTACTTC
TRBV6-6	TRBJ2-3	TRBD1	-	CASRPGQVEVVQYF	TGTGCCTCCCGCCCGGGACAGGTCGAAGTTGTGCAGTATTTT
TRBV7-2	TRBJ1-6	TRBD1	-	CASSLRSRGDSAPLHF	TGTGCCAGCAGCTTACGGTCTAGGGGGGACAGCGCACCCCTCCACTTT
TRBV12-3/TRBV12-4	TRBJ1-2	TRBD1	-	CASSRQGNGYTF	TGTGCCAGCAGTCGACAGGGGAACGGCTACACCTTC
TRBV11-2	TRBJ1-2	-	-	CASSSNPSGGYTF	TGTGCCAGCAGCTCCAACCCATCCGGGGGCTACACCTTC
TRBV9	TRBJ2-1	-	-	CASSVATGSYNEQFF	TGTGCCAGCAGCGTAGCTACTGGGAGCTACAATGAGCAGTTCTTC
TRBV7-9	TRBJ2-3	TRBD2	few	CASSSPGGGADTQYF	TGTGCCAGCAGCTCGCCCGGCGGGGGGGCAGATACGCAGTATTTT
TRBV9	TRBJ2-3	TRBD2	-	CASGLSGGPTDTQYF	TGTGCCAGCGGGCTGAGCGGGGGCCCTACAGATACGCAGTATTTT
TRBV11-3	TRBJ2-7	TRBD2	-	CASSWASGTRYEQYF	TGTGCCAGCAGCTGGGCTAGCGGGACCCGCTACGAGCAGTACTTC
TRBV6-5	TRBJ2-3	-	-	CASSYHGRGIDTQYF	TGTGCCAGCAGTTACCACGGGAGAGGAATAGATACGCAGTATTTT
TRBV3-1/TRBV3-2	TRBJ2-5	-	-	CASSQDARREETQYF	TGTGCCAGCAGCCAAGACGCGCGGCGGGAAGAGACCCAGTACTTC
TRBV19	TRBJ1-1	TRBD1	-	CASKTGESTEAFF	TGTGCCAGTAAGACAGGGGAATCAACTGAAGCTTTCTTT
TRBV7-9	TRBJ1-2	-	-	CASSLTQQYGYTF	TGTGCCAGCAGCTTAACACAGCAGTATGGCTACACCTTC
TRBV28	TRBJ1-5	TRBD1	-	CASSPGQGRNQPQHF	TGTGCCAGCAGTCCGGGACAGGGACGCAATCAGCCCCAGCATTTT
TRBV19	TRBJ1-6	TRBD1	-	CASRTGQENSPLHF	TGTGCCAGTAGGACGGGACAGGAAAATTCACCCCTCCACTTT
TRBV7-2	TRBJ2-3	-	-	CASSLGVTGVNTQYF	TGTGCCAGCAGCTTAGGTGTGACGGGGGTGAATACGCAGTATTTT
TRBV19	TRBJ1-3	TRBD1	-	CASRQDRDGNTIYF	TGTGCCAGTAGGCAGGACAGGGACGGAAACACCATATATTTT
TRBV28	TRBJ1-4	-	-	CASTSGGRNEKLFF	TGTGCCAGCACCTCCGGGGGTCGGAATGAAAAACTGTTTTTT
TRBV4-3	TRBJ2-7	TRBD1	-	CASSQDGTGQVEQYF	TGCGCCAGCAGCCAGGACGGGACAGGGCAGGTCGAGCAGTACTTC
TRBV27	TRBJ2-5	TRBD1	-	CASSPPGQGFETQYF	TGTGCCAGCAGTCCTCCGGGACAGGGCTTCGAGACCCAGTACTTC
TRBV5-1	TRBJ1-6	TRBD1	few	CASSLDRGTNSPLHF	TGCGCCAGCAGCTTGGACAGGGGGACGAATTCACCCCTCCACTTT
TRBV9	TRBJ1-6	-	-	CASSGVIAAAPLHF	TGTGCCAGCAGCGGGGTAATAGCCGCCGCCCCCCTCCACTTT
TRBV27	TRBJ2-1	TRBD2	-	CASTRGGGVGYNEQFF	TGTGCCAGCACCCGAGGTGGGGGGGTGGGGTACAATGAGCAGTTCTTC
TRBV19	TRBJ1-1	TRBD1	-	CASSNPGQGWDTEAFF	TGTGCCAGTAGCAATCCGGGACAGGGATGGGACACTGAAGCTTTCTTT
TRBV7-9	TRBJ2-3	-	-	CASSLNSGSTDTQYF	TGTGCCAGCAGCTTAAATTCGGGGAGCACAGATACGCAGTATTTT
TRBV6-2/TRBV6-3	TRBJ2-1	TRBD1	-	CASSTRWDRGRQFF	TGTGCCAGCAGTACGCGTTGGGACAGAGGAAGGCAGTTCTTC
TRBV29-1	TRBJ1-2	TRBD1	-	CSVRDRDMDGYTF	TGCAGCGTTCGGGACAGGGATATGGATGGCTACACCTTC
TRBV7-9	TRBJ2-3	-	-	CASSFTADTQYF	TGTGCCAGCAGCTTTACGGCAGATACGCAGTATTTT
TRBV7-2	TRBJ2-4	TRBD1	-	CASSLGTGFGAKNIQYF	TGTGCCAGCAGCTTAGGGACAGGGTTCGGGGCCAAAAACATTCAGTACTTC
TRBV11-2	TRBJ2-5	-	-	CASSFAGGETQYF	TGTGCCAGCAGCTTCGCCGGAGGAGAGACCCAGTACTTC
TRBV18	TRBJ1-2	-	-	CASSPLEAYASGYTF	TGTGCCAGCTCACCTCTTGAGGCTTACGCATCCGGCTACACCTTC